Each of the 5 T cell receptor beta chains below was sequenced from the same sample in a study of T cells in Graves' hyperthyroidism and ophthalmopathy. Amplification of TCR beta CDR3 regions used RNA as the template. HTBI primers were the set used in a first-round RT-PCR of the TCR CDR3. One entry per CDR3 protein results from TCRdb running MiXCR on the multiplex PCR reads. The table records roughly 600,000 distinct CDR3 sequences, roughly 15% of them present only once. The source material was blood. The origin of the receptors is a woman between 50 and 59 years old with Graves' ophthalmopathy.

This clonotype was found once. The V call is TRBV7-2, the J call TRBJ2-3, with D uncertain. CDR3 length: 15 residues. Germline CDR1 reads SGHTA; CDR2 reads FQGNSA. Trimming cost V 1 base and J 2 bases, with 10 bases left between them. In DNA, the CDR3 is TGTGCCAGCAGCTTAGGCGGAAGCTACACAGATACGCAGTATTTT. Its translation: CASSLGGSYTDTQYF.

This clonotype was recorded many times. This chain joins TRBV28 and TRBJ1-6, with a tentative D call TRBD1 (5 bases). Per germline, CDR1 MDHEN and CDR2 SYDVKM. The CDR3 contains 15 residues. The V end lost 5 bases, the J end lost 8 bases, and 16 bases lay between the germline ends. The CDR3 nucleotides are TGTGCCAGCAGTCCGGAAACAGGACGGGATTCACCCCTCCACTTT. Its translation: CASSPETGRDSPLHF.

Points on this clonotype: This may be a read error, as it is one base from a much larger clone. The chain uses TRBV7-2 and TRBJ2-7; 12 bases agree with TRBD2. Germline V lookup: CDR1 SGHTA, CDR2 FQGNSA. The CDR3 length is 17 residues. CDR3 nucleotide sequence: TGTGCCAGCAGCAGAATGACTAGCGGGAGTAGCAGGTACGAGCAGTGCTTC. Protein product: CASSRMTSGSSRYEQCF.

This clonotype appeared many times. This chain links TRBV20-1 with TRBJ2-3, with a possible D match to TRBD2 (6 bases). Trimming removed 0 bases at V and 7 bases at J, with 14 bases between. The CDR3 is 14 amino acids. Germline assignment: CDR1 DFQATT and CDR2 SNEGSKA (reference sequence). Here the CDR3 DNA reads TGCAGTGCTAGAGACCCGGTGGCGGGGTATACGCAGTATTTT. Its protein product is CSARDPVAGYTQYF.

In its sample, this clonotype was seen a few times. The chain recombines TRBV5-1 with TRBJ2-5; D is possibly TRBD2 (6 bases). With 4 bases removed from V and 0 bases from J, the gap between germline ends came to 7 bases. From germline, CDR1 is SGHRS and CDR2 YFSETQ. This CDR3 region has 13 residues. The CDR3 loop reads CASSGGDQETQYF. Here the CDR3 DNA reads TGCGCCAGCAGCGGAGGGGACCAAGAGACCCAGTACTTC. The whole variable domain, remainder taken from reference TRBV5-1 and TRBJ2-5, is KAGVTQTPRYLIKTRGQQVTLSCSPISGHRSVSWYQQTPGQGLQFLFEYFSETQRNKGNFPGRFSGRQFSNSRSEMNVSTLELGDSALYLCASSGGDQETQYFGPGTRLLVL.